This TCR beta chain was documented in a study of OX40 agonist ivuxolimab in advanced cancers. About the research overall: A male proportion of approximately 80% was recorded, with mean age approximately 57 years and range roughly 23 to 79. Antecedent anti-PD-1, anti-PD-L1 or anti-CTLA-4 therapy was permissible, with under 50% having received some.

About this clone itself: What it binds is unknown.

Points from the study as a whole: At 0.1 to 3.0 mg/kg and by week 6, CD4+ and CD8+ T cells in the blood had expanded clonally.

Profiling relied on immunoSEQ multiplex PCR, and the TCRdb table lists in-frame clones only, not all of them. The sample consists of around 35,000 clones, about 90% of them appearing once. The material was CD4+ or CD8+ T cells sorted from blood, obtained in a trial of the OX40 agonist ivuxolimab. The receptor was isolated from an adult with an advanced solid tumor such as melanoma, head and neck, liver or kidney cancer.

CDR3 sequence (DNA): TGTGCCAGCAGCTCCTCGAGTTGGACAGATACGCAGTATTTT. Its protein product is CASSSSSWTDTQYF. This rearrangement joins TRBV7-2 to TRBJ2-3; unclear D gene. The CDR3 spans 14 residues. V was clipped by 4 bases and J by 3 bases, with 11 bases between them. Germline V CDR1 and CDR2: SGHTA, FQGNSA.